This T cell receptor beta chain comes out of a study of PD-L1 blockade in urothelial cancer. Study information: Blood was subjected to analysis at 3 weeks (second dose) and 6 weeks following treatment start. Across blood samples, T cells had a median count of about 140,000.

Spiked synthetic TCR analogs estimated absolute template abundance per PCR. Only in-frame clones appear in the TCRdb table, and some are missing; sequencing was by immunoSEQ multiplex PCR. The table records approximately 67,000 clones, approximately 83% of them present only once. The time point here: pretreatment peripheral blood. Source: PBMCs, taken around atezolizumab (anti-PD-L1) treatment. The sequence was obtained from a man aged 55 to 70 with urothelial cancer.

The chain's CDR3 is CASSLTSWETQYF. The CDR3 bases are TGCGCCAGCAGCTTGACTAGTTGGGAGACCCAGTACTTC. The chain links TRBV4-1 to TRBJ2-5; TRBD2 might be the D (6 bases). The CDR3 totals 13 residues. The V end lost 5 bases, the J end lost 5 bases, and 12 bases lay between the germline ends. Germline V gene data show CDR1 as MGHRA and CDR2 as YSYEKL.